Listed below are T cell receptor beta chains from one sample, sequenced in a study of blood T cell repertoires in COVID-19. The method was immunoSEQ multiplex PCR; TCRdb's version includes in-frame clones alone and lacks a portion of them. This table has 150,000 or so clones, approximately 84% appearing once. Sequenced material: PBMCs or T cells enriched from blood (not recorded which). These receptors originate from a human donor with acute COVID-19. The donor label of this sample is uncertain. The CDR3 runs from the conserved cysteine through the conserved F or W. The order of the fields is CDR3 protein, CDR3 DNA, J gene, D gene, clone size, V gene. D genes are given only for firm matches. The size of a clone is reported for some rows only, either as once, few or many, or as a class for expanded clones.

CDR3: CASSLERSREQFF; DNA: TGTGCCAGCAGCTTAGAAAGGAGTCGGGAGCAGTTCTTC; J: TRBJ2-1; D: .; size: .; V: TRBV7-2
CDR3: CASSPGRDGYGYTF; DNA: TGTGCCAGCTCACCAGGCAGGGATGGCTATGGCTACACCTTC; J: TRBJ1-2; D: .; size: .; V: TRBV18
CDR3: CASGLGQLATGELFF; DNA: TGTGCTAGTGGTTTGGGACAACTAGCCACCGGGGAGCTGTTTTTT; J: TRBJ2-2; D: .; size: .; V: TRBV12-5
CDR3: CASSYGGSLGRRGTGELFF; DNA: TGTGCCAGCAGCTACGGGGGATCCTTAGGGCGGAGGGGCACCGGGGAGCTGTTTTTT; J: TRBJ2-2; D: .; size: .; V: TRBV7-2
CDR3: CAWSLGQGQYEQYF; DNA: TGTGCCTGGAGTCTTGGACAGGGTCAGTACGAGCAGTACTTC; J: TRBJ2-7; D: TRBD1; size: .; V: TRBV30
CDR3: CASSENSLAANEQFF; DNA: TGTGCCAGCAGTGAAAATAGCCTAGCGGCCAATGAGCAGTTCTTC; J: TRBJ2-1; D: TRBD2; size: .; V: TRBV2
CDR3: CAWTDRVGSPLHF; DNA: TGTGCCTGGACGGACAGGGTGGGTTCACCCCTCCACTTT; J: TRBJ1-6; D: TRBD1; size: few; V: TRBV30
CDR3: CASSSPTGGGSVGYTF; DNA: TGTGCCAGCAGTTCACCTACAGGGGGAGGTAGTGTTGGCTACACCTTC; J: TRBJ1-2; D: TRBD1; size: .; V: TRBV28
CDR3: CASSQDLAGGPHEQFF; DNA: TGCGCCAGCAGCCAAGACCTGGCGGGGGGGCCACATGAGCAGTTCTTC; J: TRBJ2-1; D: TRBD2; size: .; V: TRBV4-3
CDR3: CASSLPGTGWDTGELFF; DNA: TGTGCCAGCAGCTTGCCGGGGACAGGTTGGGACACCGGGGAGCTGTTTTTT; J: TRBJ2-2; D: TRBD1; size: .; V: TRBV5-6
CDR3: CAISGGGAETQYF; DNA: TGTGCCATCAGCGGCGGCGGAGCGGAGACCCAGTACTTC; J: TRBJ2-5; D: .; size: .; V: TRBV10-3
CDR3: CASSPLAGGTQETQYF; DNA: TGTGCCAGCTCACCTCTAGCGGGGGGGACCCAAGAGACCCAGTACTTC; J: TRBJ2-5; D: TRBD2; size: .; V: TRBV18
CDR3: CASSQDPSGGAGELFF; DNA: TGTGCCAGCAGCCAAGATCCTAGCGGGGGGGCCGGGGAGCTGTTTTTT; J: TRBJ2-2; D: TRBD2; size: few; V: TRBV4-2
CDR3: CASSLASGTNSPLHF; DNA: TGTGCCAGCAGCTTAGCGTCGGGAACTAATTCACCCCTCCACTTT; J: TRBJ1-6; D: .; size: .; V: TRBV7-2
CDR3: CASSQGSGQSNQPQHF; DNA: TGTGCCAGCAGCCAGGGATCAGGACAGAGCAATCAGCCCCAGCATTTT; J: TRBJ1-5; D: .; size: .; V: TRBV4-2
CDR3: CASRTKGGNSPLHF; DNA: TGTGCCAGCAGGACGAAGGGAGGTAATTCACCCCTCCACTTT; J: TRBJ1-6; D: .; size: once; V: TRBV2
CDR3: CASSPGQEGYEQYF; DNA: TGCGCCAGCAGCCCCGGACAGGAGGGTTACGAGCAGTACTTC; J: TRBJ2-7; D: .; size: .; V: TRBV5-1
CDR3: CASGFLTEQDTQYF; DNA: TGTGCTAGTGGTTTCCTGACGGAGCAAGATACGCAGTATTTT; J: TRBJ2-3; D: .; size: .; V: TRBV12-5
CDR3: CSVHQGAEETQYF; DNA: TGCAGCGTACATCAGGGGGCCGAGGAGACCCAGTACTTC; J: TRBJ2-5; D: TRBD1; size: .; V: TRBV29-1
CDR3: CASKDSSSYEQYF; DNA: TGTGCCAGCAAGGACAGTAGCTCCTACGAGCAGTACTTC; J: TRBJ2-7; D: .; size: .; V: TRBV12-3/TRBV12-4
CDR3: CASSLTDRGSYTF; DNA: TGTGCCAGCAGCTTAACGGACAGGGGGAGCTACACCTTC; J: TRBJ1-2; D: TRBD1; size: once; V: TRBV7-3
CDR3: CASSAGMTTEPNTEAFF; DNA: TGTGCCAGCAGCGCCGGAATGACGACAGAACCGAACACTGAAGCTTTCTTT; J: TRBJ1-1; D: .; size: .; V: TRBV9
CDR3: CASYRDSYSDTQYF; DNA: TGTGCCAGCTACCGGGACAGCTATTCAGATACGCAGTATTTT; J: TRBJ2-3; D: TRBD1; size: .; V: TRBV6-6
CDR3: CAIRSGDRAASGNTIYF; DNA: TGTGCCATCAGGAGCGGGGACAGGGCAGCCTCTGGAAACACCATATATTTT; J: TRBJ1-3; D: TRBD1; size: once; V: TRBV10-3
CDR3: CASSLDQGAPPTDTQYF; DNA: TGTGCCAGCAGCTTGGACCAGGGGGCGCCCCCCACAGATACGCAGTATTTT; J: TRBJ2-3; D: TRBD1; size: .; V: TRBV5-5
CDR3: CASSENGLGSPLHF; DNA: TGTGCCAGCAGCGAAAACGGTCTCGGGTCACCCCTCCACTTT; J: TRBJ1-6; D: .; size: few; V: TRBV9
CDR3: CASSQRGERRGELFF; DNA: TGTGCCAGCAGCCAGCGGGGGGAACGCCGCGGGGAGCTGTTTTTT; J: TRBJ2-2; D: TRBD2; size: .; V: TRBV5-8
CDR3: CAISVKQGKAYGYTF; DNA: TGTGCCATCAGTGTTAAACAGGGAAAGGCCTATGGCTACACCTTC; J: TRBJ1-2; D: .; size: once; V: TRBV10-3
CDR3: CASSRDNSYEQYF; DNA: TGTGCCAGTAGTCGCGACAACTCCTACGAGCAGTACTTC; J: TRBJ2-7; D: .; size: .; V: TRBV19
CDR3: CAWALGGGTEAFF; DNA: TGTGCCTGGGCCCTGGGGGGAGGGACTGAAGCTTTCTTT; J: TRBJ1-1; D: .; size: .; V: TRBV30
CDR3: CASSLERRRVDTQYF; DNA: TGTGCCAGCAGCTTAGAGCGCCGACGGGTAGATACGCAGTATTTT; J: TRBJ2-3; D: .; size: .; V: TRBV7-8
CDR3: CASSRGAPPNYEQYF; DNA: TGCGCCAGCAGTCGGGGGGCGCCCCCCAACTACGAGCAGTACTTC; J: TRBJ2-7; D: .; size: .; V: TRBV5-1
CDR3: CASSLRRAGNYEQYF; DNA: TGTGCCAGCAGTTTACGGAGGGCAGGGAACTACGAGCAGTACTTC; J: TRBJ2-7; D: .; size: .; V: TRBV27
CDR3: CASSPRAGNLVAAWNNSPLHF; DNA: TGTGCCAGTAGTCCACGGGCAGGGAACCTTGTGGCGGCCTGGAATAATTCACCCCTCCACTTT; J: TRBJ1-6; D: .; size: few; V: TRBV19
CDR3: CASSVPGGTDTQYF; DNA: TGTGCCAGCTCAGTTCCAGGGGGCACAGATACGCAGTATTTT; J: TRBJ2-3; D: .; size: .; V: TRBV18